The TCR beta chain under discussion was sequenced for a study of regulatory T cells in long-lasting Graves disease. At least ten counts were recorded for this clonotype. The antigen remains unidentified. Regarding the study as a whole: Persistent cases favored TRBV28, TRBJ1-2 and TRBJ2-5. Study was limited to peripheral blood, excluding thyroid tissue.

Time point reported: newly diagnosed GD, antithyroid drugs for less than 3 months. The TCR library was prepared using RNA isolated from PBMCs. Arm-PCR of CDR3 regions and iRepertoire HTBI primers were used to build TCR beta libraries. TCRdb itself ran the multiplex PCR reads through MiXCR, one entry per CDR3 protein. The table has roughly 500,000 distinct CDR3 sequences, less than 15% seen once; the top ten hold roughly a tenth. In germline, CDR1 is LGHDT, CDR2 YNNKEL (reference sequence). Trimming shortened V by 3 bases and J by 14 bases, and 23 bases separated the two germline ends. The CDR3 totals 15 residues. The same sample was also studied in work on T cells in Graves' hyperthyroidism and ophthalmopathy. That study adds: HTBI primers were used for first-round RT-PCR of the TCR CDR3.

The V call is TRBV3-1, the J call TRBJ2-1; tentatively, D is TRBD1 or TRBD2 (5 bases each). This material consisted of peripheral blood mononuclear cells (PBMCs), taken at new diagnosis, from a patient treated with antithyroid drugs. This TCR derives from a man in his thirties or forties with Graves disease. CDR3 coding DNA: TGTGCCAGCAGCCACGGCAAGAGTCGCTCGGGACCTGAGTTCTTC. This gives the protein CASSHGKSRSGPEFF.